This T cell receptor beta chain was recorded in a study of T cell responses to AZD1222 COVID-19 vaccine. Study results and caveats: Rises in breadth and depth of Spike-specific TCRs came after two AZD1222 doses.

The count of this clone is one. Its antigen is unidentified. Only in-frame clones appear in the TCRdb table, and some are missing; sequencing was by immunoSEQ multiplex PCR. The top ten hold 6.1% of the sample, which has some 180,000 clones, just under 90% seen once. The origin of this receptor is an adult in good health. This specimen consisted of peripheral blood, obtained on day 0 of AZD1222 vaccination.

The CDR3 is CASSPVRLPNTEAFF. Written as DNA, the CDR3 is TGTGCCAGCAGCCCGGTCCGATTGCCGAACACTGAAGCTTTCTTT. The chain employs TRBV7-2 and TRBJ1-1; D is unresolved. The germline V gene encodes CDR1 SGHTA and CDR2 FQGNSA. The CDR3 is 15 amino acids. V dropped 5 bases and J dropped 1 base, with 14 bases sitting between them.